This T cell receptor beta chain was profiled in a study of tumor and adjacent non-tumor tissue in lung cancer (dated 2018 in TCRdb). For the wider study: By cancer type, the cohort comprised 12 to 13 adenocarcinoma patients, 2 squamous cell carcinoma patients and 1 small cell lung cancer patient. The approximately 15 patients were aged about 31 to 85 years, included ten or so men and 5 women, and had TNM stage I to III disease. Sequencing produced 125,075,908 productive TCRbeta reads in total, an average of approximately 4 million reads per sample. The study compared bulk TCRbeta repertoires between lung tumor tissue and matched distant non-tumor lung tissue from fewer than 18 lung cancer patients. For each patient, one tumor sample and one normal lung sample were taken, giving under 35 paired specimens that underwent TCRbeta CDR3 sequencing.

This clonotype was found once. Its antigen is still unknown. The CDR3 end shows no conserved phenylalanine or tryptophan, and so a read error is likely. It is unclear where the CDR3 begins or ends on the DNA, so no DNA is shown, and the CDR3 is as TCRdb lists it. RNA was isolated from bulk unsorted tissue, and RNA quality was assessed with a NanoDrop ND-1000 and an Agilent 2100. All donors had newly diagnosed lung cancer, had not received prior chemotherapy, and were admitted for thoracic surgery in China between August and November 2014. Patients who had received previous radiotherapy or chemotherapy, or who had another concurrent cancer, were excluded from the study. Pieces of surgical tissue measuring roughly 1-2.3 cm3 were kept in RNAlater solution and stored at -80 degrees C until use. Study-level results and caveats: The methods do not name the sequencing platform or mention unique molecular identifiers. TCR diversity (inverse Simpson) was significantly higher in tumor than in normal lung tissue (around 450 vs 150, P = 0.0075, Mann-Whitney U test). TCR diversity was significantly higher in younger patients, and higher tumor TCR diversity was associated with shorter overall and disease-free survival. In normal lung, the top 100 clones accounted for a significantly larger cumulative share of the repertoire than in tumor tissue. Peripheral blood was not sequenced, so blood TCRbeta repertoires were not examined in the lung cancer patients of the study. The cohort had only around 15 patients, and the authors noted that larger samples and more detailed clinical data are needed.

Reading the germline V gene (reference sequence) gives CDR1 DFQATT and CDR2 SNEGSKA. The CDR3 has 13 residues if both end residues are counted. The method was multiplex PCR. Sequencing was carried out with an Illumina HiSeq 2500. TCRbeta libraries were constructed through three rounds of nested PCR with primers (Table S4) according to protocols modified from ARM-PCR. Before sequencing, PCR products of 200-500 bp were excised from the gel and purified with the QIAquick gel extraction kit. As for how the authors treated the data: Reads were cleaned with Trimmomatic, merged with FLASH into complete CDR3 sequences, and assigned to V(D)J germline segments with MiTCR. Clonal diversity was computed as the inverse Simpson's index with VDJtools. In-frame sequences lacking a premature stop codon were counted as productive reads. TCRdb trimmed public reads at Q25 via fastp, called clones via MiXCR and kept in-frame beta chains. For every CDR3 protein sequence, its rows merge into one entry that carries the most common genes and DNA. The V and J calls were not made by the authors but by TCRdb's processing. The sample contains approximately 120,000 distinct CDR3 sequences, 66% of them found a single time. Jointly, the top ten make up more than 10% of the sample.

The sequence was obtained from a man aged 25 to 40 with non-small cell lung cancer. The V and J segments used are TRBV20-1 and TRBJ1-1. The sequenced sample consisted of lung tumor tissue. The CDR3 protein sequence reads: CSARDQETLETFI.